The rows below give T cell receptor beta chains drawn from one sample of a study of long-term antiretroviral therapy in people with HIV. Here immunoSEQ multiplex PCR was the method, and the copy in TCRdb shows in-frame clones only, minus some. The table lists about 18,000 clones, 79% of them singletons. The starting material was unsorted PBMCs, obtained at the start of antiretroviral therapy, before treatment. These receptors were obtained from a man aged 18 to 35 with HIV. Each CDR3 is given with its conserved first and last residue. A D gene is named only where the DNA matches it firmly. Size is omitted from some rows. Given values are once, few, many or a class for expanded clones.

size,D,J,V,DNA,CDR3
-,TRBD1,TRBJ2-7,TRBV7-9,TGTGCCAGCAGCGGAGGGACAGGGGGCGCCGGGCAGTACTTC,CASSGGTGGAGQYF
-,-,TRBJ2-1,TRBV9,TGTGCCAGCAGCGTATTGGGCGGGCTTTCCTACAATGAGCAGTTCTTC,CASSVLGGLSYNEQFF
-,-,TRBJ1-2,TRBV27,TGTGCCAGCACTCTAGGCCCAAACTATGGCTACACCTTC,CASTLGPNYGYTF
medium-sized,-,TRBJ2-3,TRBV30,TGTGCCTGGTGCAATAAAACAGGGGGCCGGGCGGGAGGGCGTCCAGATACGCAGTATTTT,CAWCNKTGGRAGGRPDTQYF
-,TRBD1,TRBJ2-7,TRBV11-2,TGTGCCAGCAGCGCCACGACAGGGAGCTCCTACGAGCAGTACTTC,CASSATTGSSYEQYF
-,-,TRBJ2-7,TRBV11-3,TGTGCCAGCAGCGGCAGGGGCGACGAGCAGTACTTC,CASSGRGDEQYF
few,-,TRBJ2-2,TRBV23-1,TGCGCCAGCAACTCAAGACAGAACACCGGGGAGCTGTTTTTT,CASNSRQNTGELFF
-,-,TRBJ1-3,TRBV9,TGTGCCAGCAGCGTAGAGGGTTACTCTGGAAACACCATATATTTT,CASSVEGYSGNTIYF
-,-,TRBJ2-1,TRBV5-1,TGCGCCAGCAGCTTACAAGACAGCTACAATGAGCAGTTCTTC,CASSLQDSYNEQFF
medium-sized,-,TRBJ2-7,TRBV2,TGTGCCAGCTACGGAGGGCCGTCCTACGAGCAGTACTTC,CASYGGPSYEQYF
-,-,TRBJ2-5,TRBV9,TGTGCCAGCAGCCCCTCGGGCGGCCAAGAGACCCAGTACTTC,CASSPSGGQETQYF
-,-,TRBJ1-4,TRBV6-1,TGTGCCAGCAGCCAAGCGTGGAGAACTAATGAAAAACTGTTTTTT,CASSQAWRTNEKLFF
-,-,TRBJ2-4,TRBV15,TGTGCCACCAGCAGAGGGGATGCAAACCCTATAGCCAAAAACATTCAGTACTTC,CATSRGDANPIAKNIQYF
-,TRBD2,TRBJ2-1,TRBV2,TGTGCCAGCAGTGAATACGGGAGGTCCAACAATGAGCAGTTCTTC,CASSEYGRSNNEQFF
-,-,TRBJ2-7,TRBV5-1,TGCGCCAGCAGCTTTGTGGGAGGCTCCTACGAGCAGTACTTC,CASSFVGGSYEQYF
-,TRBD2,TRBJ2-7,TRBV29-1,TGCAGCGTTGGGACAGGGACTAGCGGAACCTACGAGCAGTACTTC,CSVGTGTSGTYEQYF
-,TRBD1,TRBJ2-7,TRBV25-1,TGTGCCAGCAGTGGGACAGGCGCCGAGCAGTACTTC,CASSGTGAEQYF
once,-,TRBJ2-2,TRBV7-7,TGTGCTAGCAGCTTAGGGGCCGGGGAGCTGTTTTTT,CASSLGAGELFF
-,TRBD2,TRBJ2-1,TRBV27,TGTGCCAGCACCGGACTAGCGGGAGTGTACAATGAGCAGTTCTTC,CASTGLAGVYNEQFF
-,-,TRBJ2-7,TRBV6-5,TGTGCCAGCAGTTATAATAGGACAGCGGGGACCTACGAGCAGTACTTC,CASSYNRTAGTYEQYF
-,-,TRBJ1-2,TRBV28,TGTGCCAGCAGTCAAGACAGGGGCTACACCTTC,CASSQDRGYTF
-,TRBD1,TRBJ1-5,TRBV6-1,TGTGCCAGCAGTGAATGGGGGACAGGGGTTTATAGCAATCAGCCCCAGCATTTT,CASSEWGTGVYSNQPQHF
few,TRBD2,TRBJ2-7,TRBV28,TGTGCCAGCCTTAGCGGGAGTTACGAGCAGTACTTC,CASLSGSYEQYF
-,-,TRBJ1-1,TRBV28,TGTGCCAGCAGTTATGGGGGCAAGGGAGGTGGCACTGAAGCTTTCTTT,CASSYGGKGGGTEAFF
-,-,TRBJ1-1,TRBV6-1,TGTGCCAGCAGTGAGCTTGTAGGGACGGGTGAAGCTTTCTTT,CASSELVGTGEAFF
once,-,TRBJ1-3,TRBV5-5,TGTGCCAGCAGCCCGACTGCGGTGAGCTCTGGAAACACCATATATTTT,CASSPTAVSSGNTIYF
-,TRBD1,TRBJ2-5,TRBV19,TGTGCCAGTAGCGACAGGGTAGAGACCCAGTACTTC,CASSDRVETQYF
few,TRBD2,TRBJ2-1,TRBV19,TGTGCCAGTAGTATACTGGCTAGCGGGAGGTCGCAGCAGTTCTTC,CASSILASGRSQQFF
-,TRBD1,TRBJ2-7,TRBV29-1,TGCAGCGTTCCTGGACAGGGGTCCTACGAGCAGTACTTC,CSVPGQGSYEQYF
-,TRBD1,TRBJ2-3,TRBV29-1,TGCAGCGTACTTCAGGGGGATAGCACAGATACGCAGTATTTT,CSVLQGDSTDTQYF
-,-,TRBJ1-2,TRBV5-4,TGTGCCAGCCCGAAGGGAAATGGCTACACCTTC,CASPKGNGYTF
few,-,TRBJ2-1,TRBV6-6,TGTGCCAGCAGTTACTCGGTGTTGGGGGATAAGGCTGAGCAGTTCTTC,CASSYSVLGDKAEQFF
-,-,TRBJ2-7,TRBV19,TGTGCCAGTAGTATAAGGGGCGAGCAGTACTTC,CASSIRGEQYF
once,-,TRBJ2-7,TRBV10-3,TGTGCCATCAGTACCAAGCACGAGCAGTACTTC,CAISTKHEQYF
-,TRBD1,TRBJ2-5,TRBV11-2,TGTGCCAGCAGCGGACAGGGTTTAAAGACCCAGTACTTC,CASSGQGLKTQYF
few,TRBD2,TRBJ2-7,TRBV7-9,TGTGCCAGCAGCTCCTCAAACCGACCACTAGCGACGGTGAGGTACTTC,CASSSSNRPLATVRYF
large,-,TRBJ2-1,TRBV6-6,TGTGCCAGCAGTGTCCTGGGGGGCAGGGATGAGCAGTTCTTC,CASSVLGGRDEQFF
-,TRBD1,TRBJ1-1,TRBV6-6,TGTGCCAGCAGTTACGCACAGGGGGCTACTGAAGCTTTCTTT,CASSYAQGATEAFF
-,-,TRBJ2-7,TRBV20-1,TGCAGTGCTAGCGACCACGAGCAGTACTTC,CSASDHEQYF
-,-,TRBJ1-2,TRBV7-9,TGTGCCAGCAGCGCGGAGTTTTTCTATGGCTACACCTTC,CASSAEFFYGYTF
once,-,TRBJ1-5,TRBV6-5,TGTGCCAGCAGCCGACCCGCGGGTCTGCCCCAGCATTTT,CASSRPAGLPQHF
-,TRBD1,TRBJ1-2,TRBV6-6,TGTGCCAGCAGGGACAGGGGGGAAGGCTACACCTTC,CASRDRGEGYTF
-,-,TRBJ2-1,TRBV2,TGTGCCAGCAGTGAAGTTCGGCTCCATGAGCAGTTCTTC,CASSEVRLHEQFF
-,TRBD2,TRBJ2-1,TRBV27,TGTGCCAGCAGTTTATTGTCTAGCGGGAATGGTGAGCAGTTCTTC,CASSLLSSGNGEQFF
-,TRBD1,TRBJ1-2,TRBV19,TGTGCCAGTAGGCCCGGACAGGGCTTCTATGGCTACACCTTC,CASRPGQGFYGYTF